The next 10 T cell receptor beta chains were all read from a single sample in a study of blood T cells in healthy people across ages (dated by TCRdb to between 2014 and 2017). Library preparation employed 5' RACE. The reads were generated on an Illumina HiSeq 2500. A second PCR of roughly 6 to 11 cycles was run with a J-beta primer mix and a sample-barcoded 5' primer. TCRdb passed the public sequencing reads through fastp at Q25 and MiXCR, retaining productive beta sequences. Merged by CDR3 protein, the rows form single entries marked with the most common genes and DNA. This sample holds 1.5 million to 2 million distinct CDR3 sequences; about 50% were observed only once. The ten biggest clones cover less than 2.5% of the sample. Sequenced sample: blood. The receptors come from a woman aged 35 to 49 in good health.

For this clonotype: Relative to the germline gene, one junction end is altered; a read error may explain this. The J gene is TRBJ2-1, the V gene TRBV6-2 or TRBV6-3; TRBD1 might be the D (5 bases). This CDR3 region has 13 residues. Germline loops: CDR1 MNHEY, CDR2 SVGEGT. The CDR3 nucleotides are TGTGCCAGCCGACAGTCCCTCTACAATGAGCGGTTCTTC. Translated: CASRQSLYNERFF.

V gene TRBV5-1 combines with J gene TRBJ2-1; no firm D call. V gave up 2 bases and J gave up 10 bases, with 19 bases separating them. CDR1 is SGHRS, CDR2 YFSETQ, per germline. This CDR3 comprises 15 residues. CDR3 in DNA: TGCGCCAGCAGCTTCTCAGCCAAATTACAAGGGGAGCAGTTCTTC. Its protein is CASSFSAKLQGEQFF.

V usage is TRBV12-3 or TRBV12-4 and J usage is TRBJ2-3; the D is unclear. The CDR3 is 13 residues long. Deletions cut 4 bases from V and 10 bases from J, with 15 bases between. This chain's CDR3 is CASSWNEPDPQYF. The CDR3 DNA reads TGTGCCAGCAGTTGGAACGAGCCCGACCCGCAGTATTTT.

The chain links TRBV10-2 to TRBJ2-3, with D possibly TRBD2 on 5 matching bases. This CDR3 spans 17 amino acids. The ends were cut back, 2 bases at V and 1 base at J, with 16 bases in the middle. The germline V gene encodes CDR1 WSHSY and CDR2 SAAADI. CDR3 region: CASSEPRGGARTDTQYF. CDR3 DNA sequence: TGCGCCAGCAGTGAGCCTCGAGGAGGAGCGCGCACAGATACGCAGTATTTT.

Here the CDR3 DNA reads TGTGCCAGCAGCTTGAAACGGGACACTGAAGCTTTCTTT. Amino acids: CASSLKRDTEAFF. The chain uses TRBV5-6 and TRBJ1-1; no reliable D call. The germline V gene encodes CDR1 SGHDT and CDR2 YYEEEE. Trimming pared 1 base from V and 3 bases from J, leaving 7 bases between. The CDR3 totals 13 residues. Together with reference TRBV5-6 and TRBJ1-1, the CDR3 gives the full variable domain: DAGVTQSPTHLIKTRGQQVTLRCSPKSGHDTVSWYQQALGQGPQFIFQYYEEEERQRGNFPDRFSGHQFPNYSSELNVNALLLGDSALYLCASSLKRDTEAFFGQGTRLTVV.

This sequence joins TRBV27 and TRBJ2-7, with 8 bases fitting TRBD1. The CDR3 sequence is 17 residues long. Germline CDR1 MNHEY, CDR2 SMNVEV (reference sequence). J gave up 1 base and V 3 bases, and 11 bases lay outside the gene matches. The chain's CDR3 is CASSLLTGTGLSYEQYF. CDR3 DNA: TGTGCCAGCAGTTTGCTCACCGGGACAGGACTTTCCTACGAGCAGTACTTC.

The rearrangement joins TRBV5-1 to TRBJ2-1; 10 nucleotides line up with TRBD1. Losses at the gene ends were 4 bases for V and 12 bases for J; bases not matched to a gene: 16. CDR1 and CDR2 from the germline V gene are SGHRS and YFSETQ. The length of the CDR3 is 16 residues. The CDR3 DNA reads as TGCGCCAGCAGCCCCCTCTCCCGGGACAGGGGTCTGATGCAGTTCTTC. It specifies CASSPLSRDRGLMQFF. Supplemented by reference TRBV5-1 and TRBJ2-1, the full variable domain reads KAGVTQTPRYLIKTRGQQVTLSCSPISGHRSVSWYQQTPGQGLQFLFEYFSETQRNKGNFPGRFSGRQFSNSRSEMNVSTLELGDSALYLCASSPLSRDRGLMQFFGPGTRLTVL.

This clonotype appeared a few times. The genes are TRBV20-1 and TRBJ2-3, with 10 bases identical to TRBD2. CDR3 length: 15 residues. After removal of 3 bases from V and 5 bases from J, the junction contained 8 bases not matched to a gene. Germline loops: CDR1 DFQATT, CDR2 SNEGSKA (reference sequence). DNA for the CDR3: TGCAGTGCTAGTGGTCTAGCGGGGGTTCGAGATACGCAGTATTTT. Amino acids: CSASGLAGVRDTQYF.

This chain links TRBV7-2 with TRBJ1-5, with D unclear. The CDR3 length is 14 residues. Trimming removed 1 base from V and 4 bases from J, with 8 bases in between. Germline-derived CDR1 and CDR2 are SGHTA and FQGNSA. The DNA of the CDR3 is TGTGCCAGCAGCTTAGGTTACCCGAATCAGCCCCAGCATTTT. As protein: CASSLGYPNQPQHF.

The chain combines TRBV20-1 with TRBJ2-5; 9 nucleotides match TRBD1. CDR1 is DFQATT and CDR2 is SNEGSKA in the germline V gene (reference sequence). Unmatched junction bases numbered 9, after V lost 6 bases and J lost 4 bases. The CDR3 is 14 residues long. The CDR3 nucleotides are TGCAGTGCACCCCGGACAGGGGAGTCAGAGACCCAGTACTTC. This encodes CSAPRTGESETQYF.